The clone carrying this T cell receptor (beta chain) was picked up many times. Antigen unknown. This sample was included in a study of spatial heterogeneity in lung cancer. Germline V gene data show CDR1 as SGHDT and CDR2 as YYEEEE. V gave up 5 bases and J gave up 0 bases, with 15 bases separating them. The CDR3 is 15 residues long. A unique molecular identifier was carried by every single TCR cDNA molecule. TCRdb re-called the 5' RACE reads with MiXCR, one entry per CDR3 protein. Altogether 8,000 to 9,500 distinct CDR3 sequences are present, around 3% being singletons, with the ten largest covering roughly 15%. Findings and caveats of the study: Counts that tracked tumor mutation counts were those of expanded intratumoral alpha and beta TCRs.

Time point defined: sample taken at primary tumor resection. The receptor was isolated from a male donor with early-stage non-small cell lung cancer. Sequencing was performed on lung tumor tissue, taken at surgery. The chain employs TRBV5-6 and TRBJ2-7; no clear D. CDR3 region: CASRKEGPSSYEQYF. DNA for the CDR3: TGTGCCAGCAGAAAGGAAGGCCCCAGCTCCTACGAGCAGTACTTC.